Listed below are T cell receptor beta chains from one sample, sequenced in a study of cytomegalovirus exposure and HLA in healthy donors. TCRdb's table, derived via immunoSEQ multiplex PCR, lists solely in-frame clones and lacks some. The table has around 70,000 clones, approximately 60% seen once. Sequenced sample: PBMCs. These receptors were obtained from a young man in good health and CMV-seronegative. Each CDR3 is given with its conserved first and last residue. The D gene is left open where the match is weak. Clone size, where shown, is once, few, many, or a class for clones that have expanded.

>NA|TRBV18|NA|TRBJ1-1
TGTGCCAGCTCACTACGGGAGGGGGGCACTGAAGCTTTCTTT
CASSLREGGTEAFF
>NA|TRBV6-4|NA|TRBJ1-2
TGTGCCAGCAGTGACCAAGGAGGGACCTATGGCTACACCTTC
CASSDQGGTYGYTF
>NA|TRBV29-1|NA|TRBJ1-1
TGCAGCGTTGGGTTGCAGGCAAGAAACACTGAAGCTTTCTTT
CSVGLQARNTEAFF
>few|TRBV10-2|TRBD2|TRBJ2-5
TGCGCCAGCAGCGCCAAACCACTAGCGGGGGTCCAAGAGACCCAGTACTTC
CASSAKPLAGVQETQYF
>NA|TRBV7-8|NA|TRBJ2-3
TGTGCCAGCAGCTGGGAGGGGGGTACAGATACGCAGTATTTT
CASSWEGGTDTQYF
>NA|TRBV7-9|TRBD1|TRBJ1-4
TGTGCCAGCAGCTTAACCACGACAGGGGTGTTCGAAAAACTGTTTTTT
CASSLTTTGVFEKLFF
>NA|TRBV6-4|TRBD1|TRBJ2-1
TGTGCCAGCAGCGAGGACAGGAGCTCCTACAATGAGCAGTTCTTC
CASSEDRSSYNEQFF
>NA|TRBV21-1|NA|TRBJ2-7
TGTGCCAGAGTCCTAGGGGGGGAACACTACGAGCAGTACTTC
CARVLGGEHYEQYF
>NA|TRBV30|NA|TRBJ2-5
TGTGCCTGGAAGGGGGGGGGAGAGACCCAGTACTTC
CAWKGGGETQYF
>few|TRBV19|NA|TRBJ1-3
TGTGCCAGCGTCTCCTTAGGAAACACCATATATTTT
CASVSLGNTIYF
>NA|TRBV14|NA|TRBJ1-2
TGTGCCAGCAGCCAAGACGGGGTCGCCCTCCGTGGCTACACCTTC
CASSQDGVALRGYTF
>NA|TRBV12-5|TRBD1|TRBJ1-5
TGTGCTAGTGGTCTGGGGACAGGGGTGGTCAACAATCAGCCCCAGCATTTT
CASGLGTGVVNNQPQHF
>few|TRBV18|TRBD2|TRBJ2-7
TGTGCCAGCTCCCAGGGAGGGGTCGAGCAGTACTTC
CASSQGGVEQYF
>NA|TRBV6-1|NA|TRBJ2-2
TGTGCCAGCAGTGAAGCGGTCAGGTGGACCGGGGAGCTGTTTTTT
CASSEAVRWTGELFF
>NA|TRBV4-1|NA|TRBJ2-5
TGCGCCAGCAGCCTACCTTTTGCTGGGAGGGAGACCCAGTACTTC
CASSLPFAGRETQYF
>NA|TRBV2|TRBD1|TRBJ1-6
TGTGCCAGCAGTGAAAGGTCAGGGGGCGATTCACCCCTCCACTTT
CASSERSGGDSPLHF
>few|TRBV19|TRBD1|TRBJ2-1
TGTGCCAGTAGTGGGACAGCCTACAATGAGCAGTTCTTC
CASSGTAYNEQFF